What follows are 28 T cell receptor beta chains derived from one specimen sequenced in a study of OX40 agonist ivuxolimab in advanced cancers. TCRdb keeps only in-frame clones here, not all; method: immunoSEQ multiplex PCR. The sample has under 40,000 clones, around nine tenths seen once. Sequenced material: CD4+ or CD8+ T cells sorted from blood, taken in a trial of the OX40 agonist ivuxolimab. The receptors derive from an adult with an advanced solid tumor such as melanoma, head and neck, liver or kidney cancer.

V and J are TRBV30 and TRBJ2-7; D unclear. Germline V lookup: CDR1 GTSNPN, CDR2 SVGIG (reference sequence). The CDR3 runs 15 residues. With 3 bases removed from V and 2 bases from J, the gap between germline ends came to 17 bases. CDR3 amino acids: CAWRIGDKATYEQYF. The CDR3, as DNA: TGTGCCTGGAGGATTGGAGACAAGGCCACCTACGAGCAGTACTTC.

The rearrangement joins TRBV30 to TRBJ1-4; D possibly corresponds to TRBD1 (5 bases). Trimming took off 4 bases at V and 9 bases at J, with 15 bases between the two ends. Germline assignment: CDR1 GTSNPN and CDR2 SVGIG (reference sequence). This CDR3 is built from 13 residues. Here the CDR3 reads CAWTVGAGKKLFF. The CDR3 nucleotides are TGTGCCTGGACTGTGGGTGCAGGGAAAAAACTGTTTTTT.

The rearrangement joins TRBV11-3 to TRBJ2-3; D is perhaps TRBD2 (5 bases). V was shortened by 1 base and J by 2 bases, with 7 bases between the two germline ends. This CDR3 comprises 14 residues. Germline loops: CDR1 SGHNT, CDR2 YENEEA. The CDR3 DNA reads TGTGCCAGCAGCTTAGGGACTGACACAGATACGCAGTATTTT. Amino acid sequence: CASSLGTDTDTQYF.

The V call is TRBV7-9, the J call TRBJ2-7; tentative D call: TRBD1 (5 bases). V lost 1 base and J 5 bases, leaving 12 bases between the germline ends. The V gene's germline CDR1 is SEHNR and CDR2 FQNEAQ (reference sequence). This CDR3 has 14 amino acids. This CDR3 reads CASSLGGAVHEQYF. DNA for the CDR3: TGTGCCAGCAGCTTAGGTGGGGCCGTCCACGAGCAGTACTTC.

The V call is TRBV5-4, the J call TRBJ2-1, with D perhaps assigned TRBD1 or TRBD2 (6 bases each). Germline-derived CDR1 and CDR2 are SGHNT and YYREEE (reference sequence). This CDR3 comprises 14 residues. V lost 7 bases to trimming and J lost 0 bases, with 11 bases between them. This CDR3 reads CASQGGRSYNEQFF. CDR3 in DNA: TGTGCCAGCCAAGGGGGGCGCTCCTACAATGAGCAGTTCTTC.

The CDR3 DNA follows: TGTGCCAGCAGTGTGGGATCCGGGACAATCAACTATGGCTACACCTTC. As protein: CASSVGSGTINYGYTF. The rearrangement uses TRBV28 and TRBJ1-2, with D tentatively TRBD1 (6 bases). Germline lookup yields CDR1 MDHEN and CDR2 SYDVKM. V was cut by 5 bases and J by 2 bases, with 18 bases left in between. The length of the CDR3 is 16 residues.

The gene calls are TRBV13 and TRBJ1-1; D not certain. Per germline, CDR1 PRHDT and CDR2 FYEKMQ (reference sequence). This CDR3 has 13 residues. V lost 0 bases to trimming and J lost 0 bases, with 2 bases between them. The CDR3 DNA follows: TGTGCCAGCAGCTTAGGTGTGAACACTGAAGCTTTCTTT. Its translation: CASSLGVNTEAFF.

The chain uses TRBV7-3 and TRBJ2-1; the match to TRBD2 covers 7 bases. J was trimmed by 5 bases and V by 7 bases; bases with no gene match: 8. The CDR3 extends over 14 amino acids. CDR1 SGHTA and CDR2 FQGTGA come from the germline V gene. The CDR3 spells CASTLKAGDNEQFF. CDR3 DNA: TGTGCCAGCACCCTCAAGGCGGGGGACAATGAGCAGTTCTTC. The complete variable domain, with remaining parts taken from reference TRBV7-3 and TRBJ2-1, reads GAGVSQTPSNKVTEKGKYVELRCDPISGHTALYWYRQSLGQGPEFLIYFQGTGAADDSGLPNDRFFAVRPEGSVSTLKIQRTERGDSAVYLCASTLKAGDNEQFFGPGTRLTVL.

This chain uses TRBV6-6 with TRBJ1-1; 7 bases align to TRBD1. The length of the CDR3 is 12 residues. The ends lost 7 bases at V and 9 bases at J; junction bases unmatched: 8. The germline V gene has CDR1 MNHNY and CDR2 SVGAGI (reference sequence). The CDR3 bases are TGTGCCAGCACTGGGGGGACAGAGAAAGCTTTCTTT. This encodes CASTGGTEKAFF.

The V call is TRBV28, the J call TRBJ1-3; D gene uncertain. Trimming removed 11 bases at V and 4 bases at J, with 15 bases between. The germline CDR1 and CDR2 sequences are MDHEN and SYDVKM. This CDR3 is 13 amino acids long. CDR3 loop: CASGRRNGNTIYF. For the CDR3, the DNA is TGTGCCTCCGGGCGGCGGAACGGAAACACCATATATTTT.

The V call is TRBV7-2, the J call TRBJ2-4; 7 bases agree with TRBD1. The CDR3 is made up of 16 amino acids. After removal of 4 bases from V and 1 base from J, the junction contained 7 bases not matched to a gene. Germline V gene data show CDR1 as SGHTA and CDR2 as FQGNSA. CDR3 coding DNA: TGTGCCAGCAGCTCGATGACAGGGATCGCCAAAAACATTCAGTACTTC. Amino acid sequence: CASSSMTGIAKNIQYF.

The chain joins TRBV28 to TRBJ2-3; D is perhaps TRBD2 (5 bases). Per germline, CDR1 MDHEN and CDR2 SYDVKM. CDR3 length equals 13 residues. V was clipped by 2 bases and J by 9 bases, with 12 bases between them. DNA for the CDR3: TGTGCCAGCAGTTTAGGGCTAGCTGGGACGCAGTATTTT. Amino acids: CASSLGLAGTQYF.

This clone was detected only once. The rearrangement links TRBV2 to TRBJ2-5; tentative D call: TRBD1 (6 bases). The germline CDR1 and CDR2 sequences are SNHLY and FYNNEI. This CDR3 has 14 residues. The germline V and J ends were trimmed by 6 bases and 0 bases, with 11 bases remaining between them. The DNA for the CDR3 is TGTGCCAGCAGCGACGGACAGTACCAAGAGACCCAGTACTTC. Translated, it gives CASSDGQYQETQYF.

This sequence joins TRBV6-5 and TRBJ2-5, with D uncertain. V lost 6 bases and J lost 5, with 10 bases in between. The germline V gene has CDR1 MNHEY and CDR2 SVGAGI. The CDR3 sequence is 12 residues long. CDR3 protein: CASSSLWETQYF. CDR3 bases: TGTGCCAGCAGCTCTCTCTGGGAGACCCAGTACTTC.

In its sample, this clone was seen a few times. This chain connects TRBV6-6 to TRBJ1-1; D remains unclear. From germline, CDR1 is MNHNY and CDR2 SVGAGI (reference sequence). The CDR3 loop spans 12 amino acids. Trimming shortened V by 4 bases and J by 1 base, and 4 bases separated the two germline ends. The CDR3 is CASSSANTEAFF. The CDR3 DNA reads TGTGCCAGCAGTTCTGCGAACACTGAAGCTTTCTTT.

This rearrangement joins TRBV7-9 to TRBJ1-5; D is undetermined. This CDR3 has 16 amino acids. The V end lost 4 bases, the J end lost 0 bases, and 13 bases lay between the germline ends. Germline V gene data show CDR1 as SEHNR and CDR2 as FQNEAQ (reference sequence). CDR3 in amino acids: CASSSGRNYSNQPQHF. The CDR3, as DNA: TGTGCCAGCAGCTCCGGACGAAATTATAGCAATCAGCCCCAGCATTTT.

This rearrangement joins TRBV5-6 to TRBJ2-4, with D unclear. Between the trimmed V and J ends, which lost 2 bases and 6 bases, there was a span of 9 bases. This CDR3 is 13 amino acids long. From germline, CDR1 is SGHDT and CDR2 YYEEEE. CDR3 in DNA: TGTGCCAGCAGCTTCTCGGCGAGAAACATTCAGTACTTC. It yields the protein CASSFSARNIQYF. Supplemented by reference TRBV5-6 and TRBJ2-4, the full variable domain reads DAGVTQSPTHLIKTRGQQVTLRCSPKSGHDTVSWYQQALGQGPQFIFQYYEEEERQRGNFPDRFSGHQFPNYSSELNVNALLLGDSALYLCASSFSARNIQYFGAGTRLSVL.

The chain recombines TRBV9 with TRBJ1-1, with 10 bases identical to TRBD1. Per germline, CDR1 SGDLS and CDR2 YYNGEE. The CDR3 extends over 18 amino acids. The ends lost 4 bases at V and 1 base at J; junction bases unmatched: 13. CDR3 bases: TGTGCCAGCAGCCCAAACTTCGGGACAGGGGAGAGGAACACTGAAGCTTTCTTT. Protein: CASSPNFGTGERNTEAFF. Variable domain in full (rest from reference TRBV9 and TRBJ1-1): DSGVTQTPKHLITATGQRVTLRCSPRSGDLSVYWYQQSLDQGLQFLIQYYNGEERAKGNILERFSAQQFPDLHSELNLSSLELGDSALYFCASSPNFGTGERNTEAFFGQGTRLTVV.

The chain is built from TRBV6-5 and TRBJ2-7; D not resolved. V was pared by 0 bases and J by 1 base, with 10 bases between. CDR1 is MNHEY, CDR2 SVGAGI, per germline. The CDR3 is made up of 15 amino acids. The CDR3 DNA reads TGTGCCAGCAGTTACTCCCAGGTGCAGTCCTACGAGCAGTACTTC. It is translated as CASSYSQVQSYEQYF.

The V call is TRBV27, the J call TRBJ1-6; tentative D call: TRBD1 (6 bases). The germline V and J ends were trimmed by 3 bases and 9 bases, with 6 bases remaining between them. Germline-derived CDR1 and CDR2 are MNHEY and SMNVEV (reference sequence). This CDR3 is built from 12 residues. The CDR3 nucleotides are TGTGCCAGCAGTTTCAGGGGTTCACCCCTCCACTTT. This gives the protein CASSFRGSPLHF.

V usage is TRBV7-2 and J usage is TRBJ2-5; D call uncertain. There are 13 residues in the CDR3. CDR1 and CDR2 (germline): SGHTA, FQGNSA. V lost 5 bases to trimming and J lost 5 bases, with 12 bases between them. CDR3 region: CASSPTRVETQYF. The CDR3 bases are TGTGCCAGCAGCCCTACCCGGGTCGAGACCCAGTACTTC.

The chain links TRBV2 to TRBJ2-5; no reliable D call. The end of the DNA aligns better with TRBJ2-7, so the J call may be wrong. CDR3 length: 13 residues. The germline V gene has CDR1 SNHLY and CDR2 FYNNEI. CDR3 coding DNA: TGTGCCAGCAGTGGACAAATTACCTACGAGCAGTACTTC. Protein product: CASSGQITYEQYF.

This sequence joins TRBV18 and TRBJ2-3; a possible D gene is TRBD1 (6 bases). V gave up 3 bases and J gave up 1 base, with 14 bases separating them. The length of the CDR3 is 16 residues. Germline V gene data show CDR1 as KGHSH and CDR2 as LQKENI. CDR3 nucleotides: TGTGCCAGCTCACCCCTACAGGGCGGAGGCACAGATACGCAGTATTTT. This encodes CASSPLQGGGTDTQYF.

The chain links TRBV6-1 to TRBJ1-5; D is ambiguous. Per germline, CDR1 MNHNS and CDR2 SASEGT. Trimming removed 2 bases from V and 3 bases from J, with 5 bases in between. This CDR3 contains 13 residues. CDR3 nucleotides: TGTGCCAGCAGTGAACGGGACAATCAGCCCCAGCATTTT. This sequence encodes CASSERDNQPQHF.

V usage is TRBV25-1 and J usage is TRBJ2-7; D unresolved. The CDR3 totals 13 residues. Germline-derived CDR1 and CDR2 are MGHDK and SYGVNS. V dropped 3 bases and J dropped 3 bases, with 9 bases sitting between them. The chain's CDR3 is CASSDIGLYEQYF. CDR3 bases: TGTGCCAGCAGTGACATCGGGCTCTACGAGCAGTACTTC.

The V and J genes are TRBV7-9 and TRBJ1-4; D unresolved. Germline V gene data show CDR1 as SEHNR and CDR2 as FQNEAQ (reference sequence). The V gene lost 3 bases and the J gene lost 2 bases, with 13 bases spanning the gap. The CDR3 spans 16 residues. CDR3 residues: CASSLRGLRTNEKLFF. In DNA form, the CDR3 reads TGTGCCAGCAGCTTGAGAGGGCTTCGGACTAATGAAAAACTGTTTTTT.

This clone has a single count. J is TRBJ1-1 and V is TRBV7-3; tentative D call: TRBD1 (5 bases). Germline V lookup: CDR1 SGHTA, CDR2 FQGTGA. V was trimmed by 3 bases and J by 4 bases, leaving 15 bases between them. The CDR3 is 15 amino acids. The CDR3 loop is CASSFNPGGGTEAFF. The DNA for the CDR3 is TGTGCCAGCAGCTTTAATCCGGGCGGGGGCACTGAAGCTTTCTTT.

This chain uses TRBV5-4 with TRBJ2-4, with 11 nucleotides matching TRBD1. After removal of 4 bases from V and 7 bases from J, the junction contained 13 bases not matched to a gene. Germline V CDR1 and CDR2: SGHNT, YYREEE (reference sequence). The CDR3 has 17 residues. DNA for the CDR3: TGTGCCAGCAGCCCGGAAACGGACAGGGGGCTTCGGAACATTCAGTACTTC. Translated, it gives CASSPETDRGLRNIQYF. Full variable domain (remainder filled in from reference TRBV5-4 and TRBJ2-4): ETGVTQSPTHLIKTRGQQVTLRCSSQSGHNTVSWYQQALGQGPQFIFQYYREEENGRGNFPPRFSGLQFPNYSSELNVNALELDDSALYLCASSPETDRGLRNIQYFGAGTRLSVL.